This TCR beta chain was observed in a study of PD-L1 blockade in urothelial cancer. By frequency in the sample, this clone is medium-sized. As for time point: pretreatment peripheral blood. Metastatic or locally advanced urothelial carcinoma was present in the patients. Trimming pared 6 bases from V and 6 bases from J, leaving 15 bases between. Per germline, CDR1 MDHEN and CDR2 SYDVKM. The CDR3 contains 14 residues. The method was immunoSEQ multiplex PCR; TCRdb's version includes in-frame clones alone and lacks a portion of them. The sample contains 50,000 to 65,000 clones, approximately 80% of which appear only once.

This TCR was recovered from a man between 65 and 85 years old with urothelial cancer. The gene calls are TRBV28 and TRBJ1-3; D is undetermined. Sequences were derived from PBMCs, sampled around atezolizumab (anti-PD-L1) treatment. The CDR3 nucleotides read TGTGCCAGCAGGACCCCCGGGTCGTCAAACACCATATATTTT. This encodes CASRTPGSSNTIYF.